These T cell receptor beta chains were read from a single sample in a study of blood T cell repertoires in COVID-19. The assay was immunoSEQ multiplex PCR, and TCRdb's table has in-frame clones only and misses some. This table has approximately 97,000 clones, roughly 85% appearing once. Sequenced input: peripheral blood. The receptors were sampled from a man aged 45-65 years with active COVID-19. Each CDR3 is given with its conserved first and last residue. A D gene is named only where the DNA matches it firmly. Only some rows state a clone size, as once, few, many or a class for expanded clones.

clone size	V gene	D gene	J gene	CDR3 DNA	CDR3 protein
NA	TRBV7-2	TRBD1	TRBJ1-2	TGTGCCAGCAGCTTGGAACAGGGGGCTATGTATGGCTACACCTTC	CASSLEQGAMYGYTF
NA	TRBV18	TRBD2	TRBJ2-3	TGTGCCAGCTCACCTGCCGGGGGGGACACAGATACGCAGTATTTT	CASSPAGGDTDTQYF
NA	TRBV29-1	NA	TRBJ1-2	TGCAGCGTTCCAACATCCACTGGACAGAACGCTAACTATGGCTACACCTTC	CSVPTSTGQNANYGYTF
NA	TRBV29-1	TRBD1	TRBJ2-7	TGCAGCGTTGTTGACAGGGCAAGGCACGAGCAGTACTTC	CSVVDRARHEQYF
NA	TRBV9	NA	TRBJ2-1	TGTGCCAGCAGCGTAGATGCAGCAGGGGATGAGCAGTTCTTC	CASSVDAAGDEQFF
NA	TRBV5-8	NA	TRBJ2-3	TGTGCCAGCAGCCGGGTTTCGGAGGTCGCCAAGAAGTATTTT	CASSRVSEVAKKYF
NA	TRBV5-4	TRBD2	TRBJ2-5	TGTGCCATCTCACCCGGGACTAGACAAGAGACCCAGTACTTC	CAISPGTRQETQYF
NA	TRBV5-6	NA	TRBJ2-2	TGTGCCAGCAGCTTGGAACCAGGGGAGAACACCGGGGAGCTGTTTTTT	CASSLEPGENTGELFF
NA	TRBV7-2	NA	TRBJ2-2	TGTGCCAGCAGCCCCAGGGGCACCGGGGAGCTGTTTTTT	CASSPRGTGELFF
NA	TRBV19	NA	TRBJ1-6	TGTGCCAGTAAACCGGGGGATTCACCCCTCCACTTT	CASKPGDSPLHF
NA	TRBV10-3	NA	TRBJ1-2	TGTGCCATCAGTGAGCCCGAGAGTGATACTAACTATGGCTACACCTTC	CAISEPESDTNYGYTF
NA	TRBV18	TRBD1	TRBJ1-4	TGTGCCAGCTCACCCCGGGACAGTAATGAAAAACTGTTTTTT	CASSPRDSNEKLFF
NA	TRBV2	TRBD1	TRBJ1-6	TGTGCCAGCAGTCCTAGGACAGGGGAATCACCCCTCCACTTT	CASSPRTGESPLHF
few	TRBV6-5	TRBD1	TRBJ2-3	TGTGCCAGCAACGACAGGGACATGGGCACAGATACGCAGTATTTT	CASNDRDMGTDTQYF
NA	TRBV6-5	NA	TRBJ2-2	TGTGCCAGCAGAAGGGACAAGTTCGGGGAGCTGTTTTTT	CASRRDKFGELFF
NA	TRBV30	NA	TRBJ1-4	TGTGCCTGGAGCGCCGGGGACTATCCAAGTGAAAAACTGTTTTTT	CAWSAGDYPSEKLFF
NA	TRBV5-1	NA	TRBJ2-3	TGCGCCAGCAGCTTTCGAGATACGCAGTATTTT	CASSFRDTQYF
NA	TRBV11-1	TRBD1	TRBJ2-3	TGTGCCAGCAGCCCAGGAGGGACAGGGGGAAATACGCAGTATTTT	CASSPGGTGGNTQYF
NA	TRBV11-2	NA	TRBJ1-2	TGTGCCAGCAGCTTAGGTCCGGACTATGGCTACACCTTC	CASSLGPDYGYTF
once	TRBV10-3	TRBD1	TRBJ2-2	TGTGCCGCAATTAGAGACAGGGTCAGTGGGGAGCTGTTTTTT	CAAIRDRVSGELFF
NA	TRBV10-3	TRBD1	TRBJ2-7	TGTGCCATAACGGGACAGTCCAACTACGAGCAGTACTTC	CAITGQSNYEQYF
NA	TRBV30	NA	TRBJ1-2	TGTGCCTGGAGTGTTCCTCCGGGTAGCTATGGCTACACCTTC	CAWSVPPGSYGYTF
NA	TRBV7-6	TRBD2	TRBJ2-3	TGTGCCAGCAGCCACGCCGGACTAGTCGGGACAGATACGCAGTATTTT	CASSHAGLVGTDTQYF
NA	TRBV5-1	TRBD1	TRBJ2-7	TGCGCCAGCAGCCTTCAGACAGGGGGATGGAGCGAGCAGTACTTC	CASSLQTGGWSEQYF
NA	TRBV7-9	TRBD1	TRBJ1-4	TGTGCCAGCAGCTCCAACAGGGGGCTAGGGGAAAAACTGTTTTTT	CASSSNRGLGEKLFF
once	TRBV2	TRBD1	TRBJ1-1	TGTGCCAGCAAGGGACAGGGGAACACTGAAGCTTTCTTT	CASKGQGNTEAFF